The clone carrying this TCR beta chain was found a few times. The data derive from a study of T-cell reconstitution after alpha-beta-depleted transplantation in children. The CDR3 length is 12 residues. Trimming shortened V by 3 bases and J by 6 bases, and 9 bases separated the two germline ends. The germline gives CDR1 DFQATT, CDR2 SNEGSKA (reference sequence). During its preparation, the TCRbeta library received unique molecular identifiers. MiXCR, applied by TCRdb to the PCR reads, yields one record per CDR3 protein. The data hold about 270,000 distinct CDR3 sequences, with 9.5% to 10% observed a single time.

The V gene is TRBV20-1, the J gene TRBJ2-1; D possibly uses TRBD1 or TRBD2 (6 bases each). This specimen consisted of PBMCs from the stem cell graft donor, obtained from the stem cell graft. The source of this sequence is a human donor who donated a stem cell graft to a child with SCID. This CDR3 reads CSAREGGNEQFF. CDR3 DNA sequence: TGCAGTGCTAGGGAGGGGGGCAATGAGCAGTTCTTC.